This TCR beta chain was captured in a study of identical twins. Points from the study as a whole: When twins shared out-of-frame alpha sequences, those sequences had excess low generation probability.

TCRdb re-analysed the 5' RACE reads in MiXCR, keeping a single row per CDR3 protein. The sample records 410,000 or so distinct CDR3 sequences, approximately 17% being singletons. About this clonotype itself: Its antigen is as yet unknown.

V was trimmed by 7 bases and J by 3 bases, leaving 7 bases between them. Germline V gene sequence: CDR1 MNHNS, CDR2 SASEGT. The CDR3 totals 11 residues. The clonotype was recovered from a man aged 45-65 years in good health. Sequencing was carried out using naive T cells sorted from blood. The rearrangement joins TRBV6-1 to TRBJ2-7; D ambiguous. This CDR3 reads CASTSVYEQYF. In DNA, the CDR3 is TGTGCCAGCACTTCGGTCTACGAGCAGTACTTC.